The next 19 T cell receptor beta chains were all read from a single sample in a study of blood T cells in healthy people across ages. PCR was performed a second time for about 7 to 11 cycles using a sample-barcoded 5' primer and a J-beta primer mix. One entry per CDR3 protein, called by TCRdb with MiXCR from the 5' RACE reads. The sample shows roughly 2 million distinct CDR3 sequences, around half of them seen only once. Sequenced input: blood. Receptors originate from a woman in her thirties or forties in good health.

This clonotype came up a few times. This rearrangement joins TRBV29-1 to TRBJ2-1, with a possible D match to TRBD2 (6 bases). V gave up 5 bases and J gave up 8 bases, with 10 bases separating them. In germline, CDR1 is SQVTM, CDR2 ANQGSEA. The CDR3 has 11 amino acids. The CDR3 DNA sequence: TGCAGCGTTAGACCGGGAGATGAGCAGTTCTTC. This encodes CSVRPGDEQFF.

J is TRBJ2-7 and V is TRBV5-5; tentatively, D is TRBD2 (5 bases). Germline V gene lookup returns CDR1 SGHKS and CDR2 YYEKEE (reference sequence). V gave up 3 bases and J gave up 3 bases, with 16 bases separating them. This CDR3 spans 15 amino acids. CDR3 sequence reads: CASSSPGWEGYEQYF. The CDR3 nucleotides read TGTGCCAGCAGCTCCCCGGGATGGGAAGGCTACGAGCAGTACTTC.

The CDR3 region is CATSDTTSGRADTQYF. Here the CDR3 DNA reads TGTGCCACCAGTGATACGACTAGCGGACGGGCAGATACGCAGTATTTT. V gene TRBV24-1 combines with J gene TRBJ2-3, with TRBD2 identical over 9 bases. Trimming at V came to 3 bases and at J to 4 bases, leaving 7 bases not matched to a gene. CDR1 and CDR2 from the germline V gene are KGHDR and SFDVKD. The CDR3 loop spans 16 amino acids.

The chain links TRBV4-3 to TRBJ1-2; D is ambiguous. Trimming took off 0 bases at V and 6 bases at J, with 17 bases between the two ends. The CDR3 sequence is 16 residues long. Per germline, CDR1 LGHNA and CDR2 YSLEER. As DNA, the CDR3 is TGCGCCAGCAGCCAAGATATTACAGATTACGCGGATGGCTACACCTTC. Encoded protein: CASSQDITDYADGYTF.

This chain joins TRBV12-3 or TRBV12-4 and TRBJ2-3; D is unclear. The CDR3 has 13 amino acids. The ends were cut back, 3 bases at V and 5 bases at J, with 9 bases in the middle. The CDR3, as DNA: TGTGCCAGCAGTTTGGGCAAGAGAGATACGCAGTATTTT. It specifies CASSLGKRDTQYF.

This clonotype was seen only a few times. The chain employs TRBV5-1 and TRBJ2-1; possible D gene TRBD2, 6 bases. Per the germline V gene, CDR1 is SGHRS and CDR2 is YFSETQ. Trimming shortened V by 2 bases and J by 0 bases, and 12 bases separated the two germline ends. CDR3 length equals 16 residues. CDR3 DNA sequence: TGCGCCAGCAGCTTTGGCCGGGACTTCTCCTACAATGAGCAGTTCTTC. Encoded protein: CASSFGRDFSYNEQFF.

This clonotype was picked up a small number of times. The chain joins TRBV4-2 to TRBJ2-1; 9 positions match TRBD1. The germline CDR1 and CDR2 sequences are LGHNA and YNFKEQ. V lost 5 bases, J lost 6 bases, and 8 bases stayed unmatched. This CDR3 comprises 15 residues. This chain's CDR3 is CASSFRDRDANEQFF. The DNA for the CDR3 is TGTGCCAGCAGCTTCCGGGACAGGGACGCCAATGAGCAGTTCTTC.

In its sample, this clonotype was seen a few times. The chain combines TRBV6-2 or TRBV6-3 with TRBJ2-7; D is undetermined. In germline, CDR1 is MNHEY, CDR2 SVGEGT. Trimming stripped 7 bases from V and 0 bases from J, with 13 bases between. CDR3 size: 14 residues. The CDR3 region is CASNPTASSYEQYF. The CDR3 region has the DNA TGTGCCAGCAACCCCACAGCGAGCTCCTACGAGCAGTACTTC.

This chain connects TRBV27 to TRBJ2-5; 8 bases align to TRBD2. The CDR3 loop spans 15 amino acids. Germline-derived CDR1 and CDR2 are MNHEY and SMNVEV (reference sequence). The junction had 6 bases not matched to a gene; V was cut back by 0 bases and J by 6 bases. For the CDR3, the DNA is TGTGCCAGCAGTTTATCTTCGGGGGGGGCGAAGACCCAGTACTTC. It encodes CASSLSSGGAKTQYF.

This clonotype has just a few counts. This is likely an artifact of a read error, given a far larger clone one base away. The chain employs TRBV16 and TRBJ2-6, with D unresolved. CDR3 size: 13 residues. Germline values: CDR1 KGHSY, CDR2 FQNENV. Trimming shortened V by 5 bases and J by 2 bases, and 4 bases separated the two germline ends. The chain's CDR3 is CASSIAGANVLTF. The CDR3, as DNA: TGTGCCAGCAGCATAGCTGGGGCCAACGTCCTGACTTTC.

This CDR3 is CASGLTGTGVQNEQFF. CDR3 in DNA: TGTGCTAGTGGTCTGACCGGGACAGGGGTACAAAATGAGCAGTTCTTC. This chain links TRBV12-5 with TRBJ2-1, with TRBD1 identical over 10 bases. Germline V CDR1 and CDR2: LGHNT, FRNRAP. After removal of 5 bases from V and 7 bases from J, the junction contained 11 bases not matched to a gene. The CDR3 loop spans 16 amino acids.

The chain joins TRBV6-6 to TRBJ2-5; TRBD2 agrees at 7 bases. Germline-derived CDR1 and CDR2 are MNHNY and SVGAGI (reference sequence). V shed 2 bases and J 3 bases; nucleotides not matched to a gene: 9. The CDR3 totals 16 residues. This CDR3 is CASSYGIRDYKETQYF. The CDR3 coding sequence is TGTGCCAGCAGTTACGGAATCCGGGACTACAAAGAGACCCAGTACTTC.

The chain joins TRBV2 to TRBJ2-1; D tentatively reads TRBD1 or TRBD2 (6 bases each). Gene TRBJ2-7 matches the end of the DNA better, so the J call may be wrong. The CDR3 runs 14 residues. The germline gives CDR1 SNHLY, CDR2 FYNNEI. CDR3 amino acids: CASTFGGRNNEQYF. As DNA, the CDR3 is TGTGCCAGCACATTTGGGGGGCGAAACAATGAGCAGTACTTC.

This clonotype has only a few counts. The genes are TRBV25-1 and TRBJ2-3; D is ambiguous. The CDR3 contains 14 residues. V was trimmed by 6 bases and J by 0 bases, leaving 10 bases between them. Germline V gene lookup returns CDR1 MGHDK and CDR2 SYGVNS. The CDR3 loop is CASRKLTSTDTQYF. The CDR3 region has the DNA TGTGCCAGCAGAAAACTGACGAGCACAGATACGCAGTATTTT.

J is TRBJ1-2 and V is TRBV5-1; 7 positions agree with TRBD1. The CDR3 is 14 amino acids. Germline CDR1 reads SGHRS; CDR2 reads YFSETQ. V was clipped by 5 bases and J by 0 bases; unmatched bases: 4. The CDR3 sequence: CASRRQGPNYGYTF. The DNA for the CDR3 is TGCGCCAGCAGAAGACAGGGACCTAACTATGGCTACACCTTC.

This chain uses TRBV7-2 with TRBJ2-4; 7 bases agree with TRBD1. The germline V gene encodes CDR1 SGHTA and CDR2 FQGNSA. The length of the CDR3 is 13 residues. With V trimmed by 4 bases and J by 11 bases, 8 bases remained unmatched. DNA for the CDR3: TGTGCCAGCAGCTCTCCTCGACAGGGACTTCAGTACTTC. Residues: CASSSPRQGLQYF.

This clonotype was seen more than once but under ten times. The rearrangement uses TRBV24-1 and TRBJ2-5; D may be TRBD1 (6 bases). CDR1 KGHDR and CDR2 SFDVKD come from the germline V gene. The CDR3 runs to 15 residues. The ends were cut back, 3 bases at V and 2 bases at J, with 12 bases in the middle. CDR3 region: CATSDVYREQETQYF. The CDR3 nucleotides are TGTGCCACCAGTGATGTATACAGGGAACAAGAGACCCAGTACTTC.

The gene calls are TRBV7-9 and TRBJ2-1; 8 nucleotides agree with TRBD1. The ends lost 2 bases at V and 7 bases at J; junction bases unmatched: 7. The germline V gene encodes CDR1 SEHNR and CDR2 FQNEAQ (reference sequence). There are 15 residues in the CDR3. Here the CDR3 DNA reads TGTGCCAGCAGCTTAACCGGACAGGGCTGGAATGAGCAGTTCTTC. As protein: CASSLTGQGWNEQFF.

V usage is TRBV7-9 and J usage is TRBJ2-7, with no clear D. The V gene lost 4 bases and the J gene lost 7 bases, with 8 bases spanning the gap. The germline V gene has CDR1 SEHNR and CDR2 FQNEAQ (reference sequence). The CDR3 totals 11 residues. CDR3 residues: CASSSHREQYF. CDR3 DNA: TGTGCCAGCAGCTCTCACAGAGAGCAGTACTTC. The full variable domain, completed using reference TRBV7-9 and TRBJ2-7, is DTGVSQNPRHKITKRGQNVTFRCDPISEHNRLYWYRQTLGQGPEFLTYFQNEAQLEKSRLLSDRFSAERPKGSFSTLEIQRTEQGDSAMYLCASSSHREQYFGPGTRLTVT.